The T cell receptor (beta chain) described here comes from a study of T cells in Graves' hyperthyroidism and ophthalmopathy. The CDR3 is 20 amino acids. Germline V gives CDR1 SGHTA, CDR2 FQGNSA. V shed 1 base and J 0 bases; nucleotides not matched to a gene: 9. This clonotype was recorded a few times. RNA transcripts gave rise to amplified TCR beta CDR3 regions. First-round RT-PCR of the TCR CDR3 relied on the HTBI primer set. Each CDR3 protein is one row after TCRdb ran MiXCR on the multiplex PCR reads. Of over 450,000 distinct CDR3 sequences listed, about a sixth are singletons. The sample taken for sequencing was blood. This rearrangement joins TRBV7-2 to TRBJ2-6; 10 bases are shared with TRBD2. This sequence originates from a woman aged 18-29 years with Graves' ophthalmopathy. For the CDR3, the DNA is TGTGCCAGCAGCTTAGTTTTCCTAGCGGGAGTCCCCTCTGGGGCCAACGTCCTGACTTTC. Its translation is CASSLVFLAGVPSGANVLTF.